This paragraph covers one TCR beta chain sequence. Trimming took off 8 bases at V and 1 base at J, with 25 bases between the two ends. The germline V gene has CDR1 SGHRS and CDR2 YFSETQ. The CDR3 contains 18 residues. The repertoire was sequenced with immunoSEQ multiplex PCR; TCRdb's copy has only in-frame clones and lacks some. This table has some 700,000 clones, approximately 85% appearing once. The data stem from a study of shared T cell receptors in the human thymus. Separately, the same data were catalogued under a study of human thymus T cells. That work states: Unrelated individuals had highly overlapping thymic repertoires, as reported in related research.

The chain has TRBV5-1 and TRBJ1-3; D gene uncertain. The receptor's source is a girl in the first two years of life with a congenital heart defect. Sequencing was done on a sample of thymocytes. CDR3 region: CARSPNVSSRDSGNTIYF. In DNA form, the CDR3 reads TGCGCCAGAAGTCCAAACGTGTCCTCGAGGGATTCTGGAAACACCATATATTTT.